The 32 T cell receptor beta chains below were found in one sample sequenced in a study of T cells in Graves' hyperthyroidism and ophthalmopathy. TCR beta CDR3 region amplification was performed from RNA transcripts. First-round RT-PCR of the TCR CDR3 relied on the HTBI primer set. One entry per CDR3 protein, called by TCRdb with MiXCR from the multiplex PCR reads. The sample contains about 300,000 distinct CDR3 sequences, 20% to 30% of which appear only once. The sample taken for sequencing was blood. The receptors derive from a middle-aged man with Graves' hyperthyroidism that later progressed to Graves' ophthalmopathy.

This clonotype was detected ten times or more. The chain is built from TRBV18 and TRBJ2-7, with TRBD2 identical over 10 bases. Looked up from germline, CDR1 is KGHSH and CDR2 is LQKENI. The CDR3 totals 15 residues. Trimming took 5 bases from V and 4 from J; bases not matched to a gene: 8. Here the CDR3 reads CASSEPGLAMYEQYF. CDR3 DNA: TGTGCCAGCTCAGAGCCGGGACTAGCGATGTACGAGCAGTACTTC.

The genes are TRBV20-1 and TRBJ2-4, with a possible D match to TRBD1 (6 bases). This CDR3 contains 15 residues. V shed 3 bases and J shed 4 bases, with 16 bases lying between them. CDR1 and CDR2 (germline): DFQATT, SNEGSKA (reference sequence). CDR3 sequence: CSARGTGWGKNIQYF. The CDR3 DNA reads as TGCAGTGCTAGGGGCACAGGGTGGGGAAAAAACATTCAGTACTTC.

V and J are TRBV6-1 and TRBJ2-7; TRBD2 aligns across 14 bases. Germline assignment: CDR1 MNHNS and CDR2 SASEGT. The J segment lost 3 bases and the V segment lost 5 bases, leaving 3 bases of the junction unmatched. The CDR3 extends over 15 amino acids. CDR3 nucleotide sequence: TGTGCCAGCAGTAAGGGACTAGCGGGAGACTACGAGCAGTACTTC. Protein sequence: CASSKGLAGDYEQYF.

This clonotype was counted only a few times. J is TRBJ1-2 and V is TRBV28; a possible D gene is TRBD1 (6 bases). The germline gives CDR1 MDHEN, CDR2 SYDVKM. V dropped 7 bases and J dropped 10 bases, with 16 bases sitting between them. The CDR3 has 12 residues. The CDR3 nucleotides read TGTGCCAGCAAAGAAGGACAGAGGGACTACACCTTC. This gives the protein CASKEGQRDYTF.

This clonotype was recorded many times. CDR3 coding DNA: TGTGCCAGCAGTGAGCGGGATGGAACCTACGAGCAGTACTTC. The encoded protein is CASSERDGTYEQYF. The chain uses TRBV2 and TRBJ2-7, with TRBD2 as a possible D gene (6 bases). The CDR3 has 14 residues. Germline V lookup: CDR1 SNHLY, CDR2 FYNNEI. The ends were cut back, 3 bases at V and 2 bases at J, with 11 bases in the middle.

The rearrangement links TRBV14 to TRBJ1-1, with a tentative D call TRBD1 (6 bases). V was pared by 4 bases and J by 4 bases, with 19 bases between. The germline V gene has CDR1 SGHDN and CDR2 FVKESK. The CDR3 runs 16 residues. DNA of the CDR3: TGTGCCAGCAGCCCCCTAACGTCGGGGGCGGCCACTGAAGCTTTCTTT. It translates to CASSPLTSGAATEAFF. The full variable domain, its missing parts supplied by reference TRBV14 and TRBJ1-1, is EAGVTQFPSHSVIEKGQTVTLRCDPISGHDNLYWYRRVMGKEIKFLLHFVKESKQDESGMPNNRFLAERTGGTYSTLKVQPAELEDSGVYFCASSPLTSGAATEAFFGQGTRLTVV.

In its sample, this clonotype was seen many times. V usage is TRBV11-3 and J usage is TRBJ2-7, with TRBD1 identical over 9 bases. The CDR3 has 15 amino acids. The V and J ends lost 5 bases and 5 bases, in that order; junction bases with no gene match: 10. Germline V gives CDR1 SGHNT, CDR2 YENEEA. The CDR3 nucleotides read TGTGCCAGCAGCCCGCAACCGGACAGGGGTGACGAGCAGTACTTC. As protein: CASSPQPDRGDEQYF.

Ten or more counts support this clonotype. The chain employs TRBV6-1 and TRBJ1-1, with unresolved D. The length of the CDR3 is 14 residues. V lost 2 bases and J lost 0, with 7 bases in between. CDR1 and CDR2 from the germline V gene are MNHNS and SASEGT. DNA of the CDR3: TGTGCCAGCAGTGAACCGGCCTTGAACACTGAAGCTTTCTTT. It encodes CASSEPALNTEAFF.

Ten or more counts support this clonotype. V usage is TRBV28 and J usage is TRBJ1-5; no definite D call. Germline values: CDR1 MDHEN, CDR2 SYDVKM. The CDR3 has 12 amino acids. Trimming shortened V by 4 bases and J by 7 bases, and 8 bases separated the two germline ends. The CDR3 spells CASSSPTQPQHF. CDR3 DNA: TGTGCCAGCAGTTCCCCTACCCAGCCCCAGCATTTT.

This clonotype was seen repeatedly, ten times or more. J is TRBJ1-1 and V is TRBV20-1, with D maybe TRBD1 (6 bases). The germline V and J ends were trimmed by 3 bases and 5 bases, with 13 bases remaining between them. The CDR3 is 13 residues long. Germline CDR1 is DFQATT and CDR2 is SNEGSKA (reference sequence). CDR3 protein: CSARGETGTEAFF. In nucleotides, the CDR3 is TGCAGTGCTAGGGGGGAAACAGGGACTGAAGCTTTCTTT.

The V and J genes are TRBV19 and TRBJ1-1; TRBD1 agrees at 10 bases. Germline values: CDR1 LNHDA, CDR2 SQIVND (reference sequence). The J segment lost 4 bases and the V segment lost 4 bases, leaving 6 bases of the junction unmatched. The CDR3 runs 15 residues. CDR3 nucleotides: TGTGCCAGTAGTACCCGACAGGGGGCGATCACTGAAGCTTTCTTT. Its protein is CASSTRQGAITEAFF.

The chain joins TRBV12-3 or TRBV12-4 to TRBJ2-7, with 8 nucleotides matching TRBD1. Trimming at V came to 3 bases and at J to 7 bases, leaving 2 bases not matched to a gene. CDR3 length: 12 residues. The CDR3 here is CASSFRQGEQYF. As DNA, the CDR3 is TGTGCCAGCAGTTTCCGACAGGGGGAGCAGTACTTC.

This clonotype has at least ten counts. The CDR3 region has the DNA TGTGCCAGCATCAGGGACAGGGAAGTGGGTGAAGCTTTCTTT. It yields the protein CASIRDREVGEAFF. The genes are TRBV6-5 and TRBJ1-1; the match to TRBD1 covers 9 bases. The ends lost 7 bases at V and 7 bases at J; junction bases unmatched: 10. CDR1 and CDR2 from the germline V gene are MNHEY and SVGAGI. The CDR3 sequence is 14 residues long.

The table lists this clonotype with many counts. The chain joins TRBV12-3 or TRBV12-4 to TRBJ2-7; tentatively, D is TRBD2 (5 bases). The V end was cut by 2 bases, the J end by 2 bases, with 10 bases between. The CDR3 spans 14 residues. The CDR3: CASSLRRLAYEQYF. In nucleotides, the CDR3 is TGTGCCAGCAGTTTACGGAGGTTGGCCTACGAGCAGTACTTC.

The table lists this clonotype with many counts. The chain couples TRBV7-2 to TRBJ2-7; 7 bases agree with TRBD2. This CDR3 comprises 15 residues. The ends lost 5 bases at V and 0 bases at J; junction bases unmatched: 7. Germline-derived CDR1 and CDR2 are SGHTA and FQGNSA. The DNA of the CDR3 is TGTGCCAGCAGCCAAATAGCGGGTAGCTCCTACGAGCAGTACTTC. It specifies CASSQIAGSSYEQYF.

This clonotype was counted many times. V gene TRBV12-5 combines with J gene TRBJ1-1; D is undetermined. CDR3 length: 13 residues. Deletions cut 3 bases from V and 1 base from J, with 6 bases between. Germline CDR1 LGHNT, CDR2 FRNRAP. The CDR3 DNA reads TGTGCTAGTGGTTTTTGGGGGAACACTGAAGCTTTCTTT. This gives the protein CASGFWGNTEAFF.

This clonotype was observed many times. This CDR3 reads CATEGQGVRELFF. The CDR3 nucleotides read TGTGCCACCGAGGGACAGGGGGTTAGGGAGCTGTTTTTT. The genes are TRBV24-1 and TRBJ2-2; 11 nucleotides agree with TRBD1. The CDR3 extends over 13 amino acids. CDR1 KGHDR and CDR2 SFDVKD come from the germline V gene. V shed 9 bases, J shed 9 bases, and the junction held 5 bases outside the gene matches.

This clonotype was counted at least ten times. The chain joins TRBV5-1 to TRBJ2-2; TRBD1 is a possible D gene (5 bases). Germline V gene lookup returns CDR1 SGHRS and CDR2 YFSETQ. The CDR3 runs 14 residues. Trimming pared 0 bases from V and 5 bases from J, leaving 8 bases between. Here the CDR3 DNA reads TGCGCCAGCAGCTTGGACAGGTCGACCGGGGAGCTGTTTTTT. Translating it yields CASSLDRSTGELFF.

This clonotype was counted ten times or more. The V gene is TRBV6-5, the J gene TRBJ1-1, with a possible D match to TRBD1 (6 bases). Germline CDR1 is MNHEY and CDR2 is SVGAGI. The CDR3 has 15 residues. V dropped 0 bases and J dropped 11 bases, with 19 bases sitting between them. CDR3 DNA: TGTGCCAGCAGTTACTCCGAAGGACAGCGATTTCGTGCTTTCTTT. It translates to CASSYSEGQRFRAFF.

The chain couples TRBV10-3 to TRBJ2-7, with 8 nucleotides matching TRBD1. Germline V gene data show CDR1 as ENHRY and CDR2 as SYGVKD. V lost 10 bases to trimming and J lost 3 bases; unmatched junction nucleotides: 8. This CDR3 is 13 amino acids long. The CDR3 bases are TGTGCCAGCGACCCCGGACAGGGCTACGAGCAGTACTTC. Residues: CASDPGQGYEQYF.

This clonotype was seen at least ten times. The junction shows a germline mismatch at one end, possibly a read error. The chain uses TRBV18 and TRBJ1-2; 9 bases align to TRBD1. The germline gives CDR1 KGHSH, CDR2 LQKENI. The CDR3 has 15 residues. This CDR3 is CTSSPYRDRVSSYTF. The CDR3, as DNA: TGTACCAGCTCACCGTACCGGGACAGGGTTTCGAGCTACACCTTC.

This clonotype appeared a few times. V and J are TRBV7-8 and TRBJ1-2, with D perhaps matching TRBD1 (5 bases). Germline V gene data show CDR1 as SGHVS and CDR2 as FQNEAQ. V lost 0 bases and J lost 6, with 8 bases in between. This CDR3 spans 13 amino acids. The DNA for the CDR3 is TGTGCCAGCAGCTTAGCTGGGGCGGATGGCTACACCTTC. Protein: CASSLAGADGYTF.

Ten or more counts support this clonotype. The chain has TRBV7-3 and TRBJ1-1; 9 positions match TRBD1. With V trimmed by 5 bases and J by 4 bases, 5 bases remained unmatched. Germline V gene sequence: CDR1 SGHTA, CDR2 FQGTGA. The CDR3 totals 14 residues. The DNA for the CDR3 is TGTGCCAGCAGCCAGCGACAGGGGGGCACTGAAGCTTTCTTT. Translating gives CASSQRQGGTEAFF.

Ten or more counts support this clonotype. The gene calls are TRBV7-8 and TRBJ2-7, with 11 bases fitting TRBD1. Germline V gene sequence: CDR1 SGHVS, CDR2 FQNEAQ. The ends lost 6 bases at V and 3 bases at J; junction bases unmatched: 4. The CDR3 length is 14 residues. CDR3 in DNA: TGTGCCAGCAGAGGACAGGGGGCGCTCTACGAGCAGTACTTC. Translation gives CASRGQGALYEQYF.

The genes are TRBV12-3 or TRBV12-4 and TRBJ1-1; D unclear. The ends were cut back, 3 bases at V and 6 bases at J, with 8 bases in the middle. The CDR3 is 12 amino acids. As DNA, the CDR3 is TGTGCCAGCAGTTTGGTCAGACCTGAAGCTTTCTTT. Protein: CASSLVRPEAFF.

This clonotype was observed many times. The chain links TRBV29-1 to TRBJ1-1; TRBD1 agrees at 8 bases. V lost 3 bases to trimming and J lost 0 bases; unmatched junction nucleotides: 6. Per the germline V gene, CDR1 is SQVTM and CDR2 is ANQGSEA. This CDR3 is built from 15 residues. The CDR3 nucleotides are TGCAGCGTTGACCTCAGGGGGCGGCTGAACACTGAAGCTTTCTTT. This gives the protein CSVDLRGRLNTEAFF.

At least ten counts were recorded for this clonotype. This chain links TRBV6-5 with TRBJ2-2; 7 bases line up with TRBD2. J gave up 5 bases and V 5 bases, and 11 bases lay outside the gene matches. Germline CDR1 reads MNHEY; CDR2 reads SVGAGI. The CDR3 has 16 residues. CDR3 in amino acids: CASSPLGGSWTGELFF. As DNA, the CDR3 is TGTGCCAGCAGTCCACTTGGCGGGAGTTGGACCGGGGAGCTGTTTTTT.

The table lists this clonotype with many counts. The chain links TRBV4-1 to TRBJ2-5; no clear D. V lost 3 bases and J 3 bases, leaving 14 bases between the germline ends. The CDR3 loop spans 15 amino acids. Germline CDR1 is MGHRA and CDR2 is YSYEKL. The CDR3 DNA reads TGCGCCAGCAGCCACTATCAGGTAGACGAAGAGACCCAGTACTTC. Translating gives CASSHYQVDEETQYF.

In this sample, this clonotype turned up many times. The rearrangement joins TRBV20-1 to TRBJ1-2, with TRBD1 matching 7 bases. This CDR3 region has 15 residues. Looked up from germline, CDR1 is DFQATT and CDR2 is SNEGSKA (reference sequence). CDR3 in DNA: TGCAATGCAAGTTTAAACCCTGACAGGGCGGGTGGCTACACCTTC. Its translation is CNASLNPDRAGGYTF.

This clonotype occurred many times. This sequence joins TRBV12-3 or TRBV12-4 and TRBJ1-2; 7 bases fit TRBD1. The J segment lost 10 bases and the V segment lost 6 bases, leaving 14 bases of the junction unmatched. There are 14 residues in the CDR3. The CDR3 DNA is TGTGCCAGCAGACGACAGGGTAGTCTTTTGAACTACACCTTC. Its protein is CASRRQGSLLNYTF.

The rearrangement joins TRBV12-3 or TRBV12-4 to TRBJ1-1; D remains ambiguous. The CDR3 contains 12 residues. V was cut by 7 bases and J by 2 bases, with 8 bases left in between. The CDR3 sequence is CASTIHNTEAFF. The CDR3 region has the DNA TGTGCCAGCACCATTCATAACACTGAAGCTTTCTTT.

This clonotype was picked up many times. The chain combines TRBV20-1 with TRBJ2-5; D is perhaps TRBD2 (6 bases). The ends were cut back, 7 bases at V and 0 bases at J, with 9 bases in the middle. Looked up from germline, CDR1 is DFQATT and CDR2 is SNEGSKA (reference sequence). The CDR3 consists of 12 residues. This CDR3 reads CSGSGHQETQYF. The CDR3 DNA sequence: TGCAGTGGGAGCGGGCACCAAGAGACCCAGTACTTC.